This T cell receptor beta chain is from a study of cytomegalovirus exposure and HLA in healthy donors. Study-wide context: A prior study identified approximately 120 million unique TCR beta sequences from 150 million to 200 million T cells. HLA-typed donors were the source of roughly 85 million unique TCRs held in an early data release.

Both 60 Vbeta primers and 13 Jbeta primers went into the PCR. The assay was immunoSEQ multiplex PCR, and TCRdb's table has in-frame clones only and misses some. The sample has about 130,000 clones, about 79% seen once. The germline gives CDR1 MDHEN, CDR2 SYDVKM. With V trimmed by 3 bases and J by 3 bases, 8 bases remained unmatched. The CDR3 loop spans 16 amino acids. The count of this clone is one. The chain combines TRBV28 with TRBJ2-1; TRBD2 matches at 7 bases. What was sequenced was PBMCs. The clonotype comes from a man between 18 and 35 years old in good health and CMV-seronegative. CDR3 bases: TGTGCCAGCAGTTTTAGGACTAGTCGGGACTACAATGAGCAGTTCTTC. Translating it yields CASSFRTSRDYNEQFF.